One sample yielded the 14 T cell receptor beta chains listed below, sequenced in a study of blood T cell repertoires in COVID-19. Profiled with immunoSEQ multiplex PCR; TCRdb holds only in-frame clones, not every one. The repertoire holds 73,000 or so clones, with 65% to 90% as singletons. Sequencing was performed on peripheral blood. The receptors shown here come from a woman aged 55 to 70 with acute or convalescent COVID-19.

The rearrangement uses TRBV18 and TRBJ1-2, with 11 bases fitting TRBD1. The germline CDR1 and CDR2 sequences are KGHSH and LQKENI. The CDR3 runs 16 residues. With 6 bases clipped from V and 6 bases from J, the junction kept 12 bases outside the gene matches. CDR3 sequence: CASSFGQGAIKDGYTF. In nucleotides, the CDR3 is TGTGCCAGCTCTTTCGGACAGGGGGCGATTAAGGATGGCTACACCTTC.

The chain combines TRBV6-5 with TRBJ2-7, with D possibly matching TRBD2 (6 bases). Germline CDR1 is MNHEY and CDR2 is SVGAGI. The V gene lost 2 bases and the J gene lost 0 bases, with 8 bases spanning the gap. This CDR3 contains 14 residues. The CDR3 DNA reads TGTGCCAGCAGTTACGGCGGGGTCTCCTACGAGCAGTACTTC. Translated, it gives CASSYGGVSYEQYF.

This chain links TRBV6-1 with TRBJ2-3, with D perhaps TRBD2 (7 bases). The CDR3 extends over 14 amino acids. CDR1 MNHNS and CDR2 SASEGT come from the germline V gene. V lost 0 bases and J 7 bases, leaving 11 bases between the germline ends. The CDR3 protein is CASSEAGGRYTQYF. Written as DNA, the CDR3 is TGTGCCAGCAGTGAAGCGGGGGGGCGATATACGCAGTATTTT.

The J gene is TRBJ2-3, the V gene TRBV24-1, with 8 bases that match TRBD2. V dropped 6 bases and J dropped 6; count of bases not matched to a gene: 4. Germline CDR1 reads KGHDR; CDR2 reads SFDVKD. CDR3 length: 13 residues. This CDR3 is CATSSGGSDTQYF. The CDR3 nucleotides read TGTGCCACCAGTAGCGGGGGTTCCGATACGCAGTATTTT.

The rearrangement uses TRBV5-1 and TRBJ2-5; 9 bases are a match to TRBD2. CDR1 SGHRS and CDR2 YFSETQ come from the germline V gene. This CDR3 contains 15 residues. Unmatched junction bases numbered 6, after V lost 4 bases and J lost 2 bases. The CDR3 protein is CASSRSSGVQETQYF. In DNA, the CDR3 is TGCGCCAGCAGCCGTTCTAGCGGGGTTCAAGAGACCCAGTACTTC.

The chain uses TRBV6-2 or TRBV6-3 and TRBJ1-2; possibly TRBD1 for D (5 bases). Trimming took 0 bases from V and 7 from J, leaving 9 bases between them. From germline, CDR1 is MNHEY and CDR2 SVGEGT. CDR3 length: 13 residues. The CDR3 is CASSYSTQGGYTF. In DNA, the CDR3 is TGTGCCAGCAGTTACTCGACGCAGGGTGGCTACACCTTC.

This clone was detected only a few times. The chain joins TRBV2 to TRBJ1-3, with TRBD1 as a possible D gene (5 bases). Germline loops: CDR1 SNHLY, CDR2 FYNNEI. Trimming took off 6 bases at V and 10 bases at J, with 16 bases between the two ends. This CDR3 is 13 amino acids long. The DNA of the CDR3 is TGTGCCAGCAGGCTGGGGACTGGGGAGACCATATATTTT. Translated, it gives CASRLGTGETIYF.

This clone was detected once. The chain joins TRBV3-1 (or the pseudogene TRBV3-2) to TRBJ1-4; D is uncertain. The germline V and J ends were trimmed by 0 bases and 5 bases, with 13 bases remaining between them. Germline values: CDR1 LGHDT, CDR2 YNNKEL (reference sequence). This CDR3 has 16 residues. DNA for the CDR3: TGTGCCAGCAGCCAAGATCTTGGCAGGATAAATGAAAAACTGTTTTTT. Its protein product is CASSQDLGRINEKLFF.

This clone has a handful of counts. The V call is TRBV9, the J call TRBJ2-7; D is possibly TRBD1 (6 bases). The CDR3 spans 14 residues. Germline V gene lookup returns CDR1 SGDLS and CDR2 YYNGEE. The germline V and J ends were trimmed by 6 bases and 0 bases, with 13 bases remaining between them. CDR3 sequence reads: CASTTGQSSYEQYF. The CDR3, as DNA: TGTGCCAGCACTACAGGACAGAGCTCCTACGAGCAGTACTTC.

This CDR3 is CASSVADGTSSYEQYF. CDR3 in DNA: TGTGCCAGCAGCGTAGCCGACGGGACTAGCAGCTACGAGCAGTACTTC. V gene TRBV9 combines with J gene TRBJ2-7; 9 bases align to TRBD2. Trimming at V came to 0 bases and at J to 3 bases, leaving 7 bases not matched to a gene. From germline, CDR1 is SGDLS and CDR2 YYNGEE. This CDR3 is 16 amino acids long.

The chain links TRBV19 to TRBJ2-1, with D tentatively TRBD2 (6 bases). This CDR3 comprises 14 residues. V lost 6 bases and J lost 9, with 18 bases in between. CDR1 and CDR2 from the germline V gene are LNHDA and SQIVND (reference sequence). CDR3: CASRDGGPIREQFF. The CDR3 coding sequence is TGTGCCAGTAGGGACGGGGGACCCATCCGTGAGCAGTTCTTC.

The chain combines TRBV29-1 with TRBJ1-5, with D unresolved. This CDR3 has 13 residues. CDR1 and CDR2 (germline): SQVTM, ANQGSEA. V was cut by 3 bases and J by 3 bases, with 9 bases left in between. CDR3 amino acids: CSVESGVNQPQHF. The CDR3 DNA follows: TGCAGCGTTGAGAGCGGGGTCAATCAGCCCCAGCATTTT.

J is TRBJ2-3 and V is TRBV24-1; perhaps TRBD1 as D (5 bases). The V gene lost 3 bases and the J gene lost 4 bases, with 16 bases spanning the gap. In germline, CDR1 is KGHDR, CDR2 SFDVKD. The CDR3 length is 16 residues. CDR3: CATSDKDKGSADTQYF. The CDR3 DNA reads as TGTGCCACCAGTGATAAGGACAAAGGCAGCGCAGATACGCAGTATTTT.

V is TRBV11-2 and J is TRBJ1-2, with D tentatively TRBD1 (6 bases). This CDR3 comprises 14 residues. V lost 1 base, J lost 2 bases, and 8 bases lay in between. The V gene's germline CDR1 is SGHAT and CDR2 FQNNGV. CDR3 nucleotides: TGTGCCAGCAGCTTAGGGGACACAAACTATGGCTACACCTTC. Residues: CASSLGDTNYGYTF.